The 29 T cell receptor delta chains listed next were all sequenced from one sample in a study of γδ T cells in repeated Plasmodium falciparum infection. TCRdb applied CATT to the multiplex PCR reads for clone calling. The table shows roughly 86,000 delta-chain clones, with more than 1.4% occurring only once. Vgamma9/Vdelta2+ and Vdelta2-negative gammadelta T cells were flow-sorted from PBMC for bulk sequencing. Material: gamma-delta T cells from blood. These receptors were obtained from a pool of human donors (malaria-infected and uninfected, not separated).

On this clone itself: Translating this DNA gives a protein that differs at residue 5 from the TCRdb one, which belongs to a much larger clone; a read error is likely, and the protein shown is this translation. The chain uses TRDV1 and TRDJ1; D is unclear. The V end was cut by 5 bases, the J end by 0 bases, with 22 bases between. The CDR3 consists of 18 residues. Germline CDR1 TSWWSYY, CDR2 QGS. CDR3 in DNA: TGTGCTCTTGGGAAGCCGAGATCTCCTTGCGGAGACACCGATAAACTCATCTTT. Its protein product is CALGKPRSPCGDTDKLIF.

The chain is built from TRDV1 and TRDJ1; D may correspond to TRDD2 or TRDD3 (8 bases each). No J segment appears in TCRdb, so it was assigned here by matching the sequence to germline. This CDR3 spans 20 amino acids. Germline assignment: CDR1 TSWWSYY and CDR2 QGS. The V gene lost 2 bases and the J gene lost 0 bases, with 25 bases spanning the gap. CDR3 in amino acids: CALGEILPKHWGLYTDKLIF. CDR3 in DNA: TGTGCTCTTGGGGAAATCCTTCCTAAGCACTGGGGGCTCTACACCGATAAACTCATCTTT.

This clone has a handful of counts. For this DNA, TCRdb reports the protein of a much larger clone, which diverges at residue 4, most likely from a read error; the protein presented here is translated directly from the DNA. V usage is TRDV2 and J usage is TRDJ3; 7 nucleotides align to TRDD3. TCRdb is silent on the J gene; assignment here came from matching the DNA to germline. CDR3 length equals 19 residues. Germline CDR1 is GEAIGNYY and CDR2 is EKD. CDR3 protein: CACNTVLGGLSWDTRQMFF. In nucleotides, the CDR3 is TGTGCCTGTAACACCGTTCTGGGGGGACTCTCCTGGGACACCCGACAGATGTTTTTC.

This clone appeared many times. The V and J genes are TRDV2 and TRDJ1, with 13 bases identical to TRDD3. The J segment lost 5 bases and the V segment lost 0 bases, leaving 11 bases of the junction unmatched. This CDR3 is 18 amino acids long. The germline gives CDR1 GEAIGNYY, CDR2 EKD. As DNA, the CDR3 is TGTGCCTGTGACACCCATTACTGGGGGATACGCTCAGGTGATAAACTCATCTTT. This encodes CACDTHYWGIRSGDKLIF.

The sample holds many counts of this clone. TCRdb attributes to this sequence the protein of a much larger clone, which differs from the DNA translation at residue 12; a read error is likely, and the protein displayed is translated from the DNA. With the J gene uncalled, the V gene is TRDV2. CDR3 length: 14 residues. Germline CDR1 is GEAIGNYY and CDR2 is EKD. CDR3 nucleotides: TGTGCCTGTGACGGAATAGTTAACACCGATAAACCCATCTTT. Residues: CACDGIVNTDKPIF.

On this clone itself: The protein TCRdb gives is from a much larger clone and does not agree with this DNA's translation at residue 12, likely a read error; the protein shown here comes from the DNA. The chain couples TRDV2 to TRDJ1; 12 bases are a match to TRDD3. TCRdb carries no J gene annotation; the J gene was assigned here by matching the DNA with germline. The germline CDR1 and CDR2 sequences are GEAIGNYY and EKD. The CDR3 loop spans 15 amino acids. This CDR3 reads CACDQLGDTRDRLIF. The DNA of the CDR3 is TGTGCCTGTGACCAACTGGGGGATACCCGCGATAGACTCATCTTT.

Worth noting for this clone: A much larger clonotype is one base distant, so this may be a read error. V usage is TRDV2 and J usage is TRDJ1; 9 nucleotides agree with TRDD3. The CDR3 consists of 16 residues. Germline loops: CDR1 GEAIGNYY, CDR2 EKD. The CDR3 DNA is TGTGCCGTTTTTGGGCTTCGGGGGGATACCCTTGATAAGCTCATCTTT. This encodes CAVFGLRGDTLDKLIF.

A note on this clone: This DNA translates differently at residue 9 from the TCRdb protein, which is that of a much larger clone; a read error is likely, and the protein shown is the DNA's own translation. The DNA of the CDR3 is TGTGCCTTTAGTCCAGGCTGGGGGAGACTGAGGCCCCTGATCTTT. It encodes CAFSPGWGRLRPLIF. The chain joins TRDV3 to TRDJ4; the match to TRDD3 covers 8 bases. No J gene is reported in TCRdb; it was inferred here by comparing the DNA with germline. CDR1 and CDR2 from the germline V gene are TVYSNPD and GDNSRS (reference sequence). CDR3 length equals 15 residues. V gave up 0 bases and J gave up 5 bases; unmatched junction bases: 14.

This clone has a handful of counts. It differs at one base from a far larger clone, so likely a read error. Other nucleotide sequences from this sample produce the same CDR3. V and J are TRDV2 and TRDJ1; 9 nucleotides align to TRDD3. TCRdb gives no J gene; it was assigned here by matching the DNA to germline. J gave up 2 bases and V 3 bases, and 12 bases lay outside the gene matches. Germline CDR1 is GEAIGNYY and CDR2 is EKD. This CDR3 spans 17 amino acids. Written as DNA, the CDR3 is TGTGCCTGTGACGCCTTACTAGGGGATACGGGGACCGATAAACTCATCTTT. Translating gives CACDALLGDTGTDKLIF.

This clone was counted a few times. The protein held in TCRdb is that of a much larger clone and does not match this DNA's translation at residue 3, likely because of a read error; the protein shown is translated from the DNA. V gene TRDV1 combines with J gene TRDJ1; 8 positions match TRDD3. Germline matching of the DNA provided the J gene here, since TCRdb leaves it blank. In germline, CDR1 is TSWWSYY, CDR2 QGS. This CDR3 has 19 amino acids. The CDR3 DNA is TGTGCTCCTGGGGACCTCTACCACTACCGTGGGGGATACACCGATAAACTCATCTTT. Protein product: CAPGDLYHYRGGYTDKLIF.

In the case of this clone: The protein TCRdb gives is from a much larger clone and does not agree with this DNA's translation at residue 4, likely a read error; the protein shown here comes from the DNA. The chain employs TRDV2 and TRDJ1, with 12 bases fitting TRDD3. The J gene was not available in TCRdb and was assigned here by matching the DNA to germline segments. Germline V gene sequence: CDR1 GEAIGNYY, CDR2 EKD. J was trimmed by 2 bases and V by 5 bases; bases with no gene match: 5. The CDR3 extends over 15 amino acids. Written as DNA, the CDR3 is TGTGCCTGTGGCACTGGGGGATACAATACCGATAAACTCATCTTT. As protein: CACGTGGYNTDKLIF.

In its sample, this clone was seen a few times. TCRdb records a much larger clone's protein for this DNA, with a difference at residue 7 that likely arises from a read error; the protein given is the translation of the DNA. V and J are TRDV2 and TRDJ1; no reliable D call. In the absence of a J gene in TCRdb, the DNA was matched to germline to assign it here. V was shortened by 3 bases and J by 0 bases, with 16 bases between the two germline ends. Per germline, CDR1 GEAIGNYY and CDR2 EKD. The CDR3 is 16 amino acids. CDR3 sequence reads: CACDGLEIGNTDKLIF. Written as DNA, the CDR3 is TGTGCCTGTGACGGCCTGGAGATTGGGAACACCGATAAACTCATCTTT.

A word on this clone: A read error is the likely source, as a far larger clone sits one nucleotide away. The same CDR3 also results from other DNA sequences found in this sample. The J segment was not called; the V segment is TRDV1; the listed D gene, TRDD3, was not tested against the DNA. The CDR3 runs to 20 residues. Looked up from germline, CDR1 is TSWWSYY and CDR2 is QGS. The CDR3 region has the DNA TGTGCTCTTGGGGCTCTAGAGCTCCCAAACTGGGGGCTTAACACCGATAAACTCATCTTC. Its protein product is CALGALELPNWGLNTDKLIF.

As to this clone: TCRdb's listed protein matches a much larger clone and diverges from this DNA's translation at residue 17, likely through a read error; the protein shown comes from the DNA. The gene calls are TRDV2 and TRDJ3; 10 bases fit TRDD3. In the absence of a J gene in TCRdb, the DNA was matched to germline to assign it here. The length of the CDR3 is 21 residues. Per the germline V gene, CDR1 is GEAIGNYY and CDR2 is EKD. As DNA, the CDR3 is TGTGCCTGTGACACCGGCGGGCTACTGGGGGATCGCGCCTGGGACACCGGACAGATGTTTTTC. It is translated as CACDTGGLLGDRAWDTGQMFF.

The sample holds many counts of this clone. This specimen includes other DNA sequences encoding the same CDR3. The CDR3 nucleotides read TGTGCTCTTGGGGCCTTGCCTTCCGTACGCCAGGTAGACTGGGGGATACGAATTTCTGATAAACTCATCTTT. It is translated as CALGALPSVRQVDWGIRISDKLIF. The chain uses TRDV1 and TRDJ1, with 13 bases aligning to TRDD3. Germline CDR1 TSWWSYY, CDR2 QGS. J lost 5 bases, V lost 4 bases, and 31 bases had no gene match. The CDR3 extends over 24 amino acids.

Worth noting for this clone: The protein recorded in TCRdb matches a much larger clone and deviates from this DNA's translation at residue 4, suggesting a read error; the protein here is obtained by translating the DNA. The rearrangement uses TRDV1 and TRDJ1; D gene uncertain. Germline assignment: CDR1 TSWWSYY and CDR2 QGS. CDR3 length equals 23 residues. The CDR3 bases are TGTGCTCTTGTGGAACTAAGTACTTTGACAGTACTCCATGCGCCAATTTACACCGATAAACTCATCTTT. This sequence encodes CALVELSTLTVLHAPIYTDKLIF.

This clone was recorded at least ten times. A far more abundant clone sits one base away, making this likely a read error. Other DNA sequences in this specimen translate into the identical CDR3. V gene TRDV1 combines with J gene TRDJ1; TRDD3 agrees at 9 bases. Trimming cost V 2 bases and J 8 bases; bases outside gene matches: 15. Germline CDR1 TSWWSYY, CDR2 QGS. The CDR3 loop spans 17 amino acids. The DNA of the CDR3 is TGTGCTCTTGGGGAAATCCCCTCCTTTACTGGGGGAGCCAAACTCATCTTT. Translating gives CALGEIPSFTGGAKLIF.

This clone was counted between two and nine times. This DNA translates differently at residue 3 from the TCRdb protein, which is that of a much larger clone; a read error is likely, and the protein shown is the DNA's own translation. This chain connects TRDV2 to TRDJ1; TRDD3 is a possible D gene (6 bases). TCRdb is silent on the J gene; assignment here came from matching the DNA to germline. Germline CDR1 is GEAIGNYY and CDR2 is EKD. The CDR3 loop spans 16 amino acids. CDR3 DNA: TGTGCCCGTGACACCGTGGCTGGGGCGTACACCGATAAACTCATCTTT. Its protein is CARDTVAGAYTDKLIF.

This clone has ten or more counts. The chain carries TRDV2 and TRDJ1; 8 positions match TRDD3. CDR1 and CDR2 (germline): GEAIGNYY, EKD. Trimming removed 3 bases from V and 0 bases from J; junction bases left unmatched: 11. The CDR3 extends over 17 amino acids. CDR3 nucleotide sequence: TGTGCCTGTGACCCACTCCATCTGGGGGAGTACACCGATAAACTCATCTTT. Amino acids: CACDPLHLGEYTDKLIF.

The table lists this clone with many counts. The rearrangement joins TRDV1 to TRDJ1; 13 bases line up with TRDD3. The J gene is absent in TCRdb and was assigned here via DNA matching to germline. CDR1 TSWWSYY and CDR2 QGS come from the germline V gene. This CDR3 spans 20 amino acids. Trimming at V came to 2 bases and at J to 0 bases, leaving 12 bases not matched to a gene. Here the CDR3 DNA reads TGTGCTCTTGGGGAAACTATGGTGGTACTGGGGGATACGGACACCGATAAACTCATCTTT. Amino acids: CALGETMVVLGDTDTDKLIF.

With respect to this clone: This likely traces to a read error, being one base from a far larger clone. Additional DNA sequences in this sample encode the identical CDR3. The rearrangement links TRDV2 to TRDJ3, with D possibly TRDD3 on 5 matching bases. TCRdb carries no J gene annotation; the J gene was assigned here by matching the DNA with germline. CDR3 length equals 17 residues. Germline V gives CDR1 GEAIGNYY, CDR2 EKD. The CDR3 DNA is TGTGCCTGTGTGAGAGATAGCAGCTCCTGGGACACCCGGCAGATGTTTTTC. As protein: CACVRDSSSWDTRQMFF.

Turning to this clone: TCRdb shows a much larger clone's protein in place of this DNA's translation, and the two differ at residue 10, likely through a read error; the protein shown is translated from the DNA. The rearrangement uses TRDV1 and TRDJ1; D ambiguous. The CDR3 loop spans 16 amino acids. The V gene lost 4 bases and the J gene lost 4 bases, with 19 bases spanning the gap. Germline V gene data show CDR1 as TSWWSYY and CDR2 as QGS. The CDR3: CALGGTSPPPNDKLIF. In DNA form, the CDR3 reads TGTGCTCTTGGGGGTACTTCTCCACCACCCAACGATAAACTCATCTTT.

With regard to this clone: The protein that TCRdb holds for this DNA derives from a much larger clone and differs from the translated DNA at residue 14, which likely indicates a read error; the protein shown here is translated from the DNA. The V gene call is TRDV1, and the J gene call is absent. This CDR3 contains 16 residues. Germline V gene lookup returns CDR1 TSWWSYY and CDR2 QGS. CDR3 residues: CALGIEQPAYTDKPIF. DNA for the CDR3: TGTGCTCTTGGGATCGAACAGCCCGCATACACCGATAAACCCATCTTT.

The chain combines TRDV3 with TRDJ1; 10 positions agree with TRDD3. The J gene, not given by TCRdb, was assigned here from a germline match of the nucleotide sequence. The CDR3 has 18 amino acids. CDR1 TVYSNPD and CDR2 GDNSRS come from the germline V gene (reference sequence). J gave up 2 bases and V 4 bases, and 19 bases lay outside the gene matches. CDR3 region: CASPPPGTGGFGTDKLIF. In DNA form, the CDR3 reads TGTGCCTCCCCCCCTCCCGGTACTGGGGGATTTGGGACCGATAAACTCATCTTT.

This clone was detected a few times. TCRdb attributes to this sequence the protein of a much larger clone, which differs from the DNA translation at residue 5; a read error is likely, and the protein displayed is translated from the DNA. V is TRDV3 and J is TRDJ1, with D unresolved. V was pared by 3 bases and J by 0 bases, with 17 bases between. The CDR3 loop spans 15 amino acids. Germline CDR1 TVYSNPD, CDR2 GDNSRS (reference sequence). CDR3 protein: CAFRALFGYTDKLIF. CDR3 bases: TGTGCCTTCCGAGCCTTATTTGGTTACACCGATAAACTCATCTTT.

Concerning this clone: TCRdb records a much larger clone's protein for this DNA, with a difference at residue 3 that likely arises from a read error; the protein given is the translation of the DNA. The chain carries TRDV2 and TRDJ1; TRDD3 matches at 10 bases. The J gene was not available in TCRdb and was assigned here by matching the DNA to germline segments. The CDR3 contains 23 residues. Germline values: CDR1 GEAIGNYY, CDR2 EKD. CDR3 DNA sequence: TGTGCCCGTGACACCGGGGGGGCCCGATACTTCGACCGGGGGATACGGTACACCGATAAACTCATCTTT. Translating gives CARDTGGARYFDRGIRYTDKLIF.

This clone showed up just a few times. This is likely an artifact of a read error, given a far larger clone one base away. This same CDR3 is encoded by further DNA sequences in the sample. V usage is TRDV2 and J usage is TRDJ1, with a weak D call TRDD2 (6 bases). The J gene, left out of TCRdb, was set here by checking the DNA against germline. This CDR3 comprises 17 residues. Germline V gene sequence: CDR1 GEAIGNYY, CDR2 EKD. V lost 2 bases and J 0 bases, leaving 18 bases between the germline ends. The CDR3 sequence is CACDKGPTGAYTDKLIF. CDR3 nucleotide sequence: TGTGCCTGTGACAAAGGTCCTACTGGAGCCTACACCGATAAACTCATCTTT.

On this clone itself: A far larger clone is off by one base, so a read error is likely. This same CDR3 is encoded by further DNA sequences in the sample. The CDR3: CALGELFLTTDKLIF. CDR3 nucleotide sequence: TGCGCTCTTGGGGAGCTCTTCCTTACAACCGATAAACTCATCTTT. V is TRDV1 and J is TRDJ1; D is possibly TRDD2 (6 bases). In germline, CDR1 is TSWWSYY, CDR2 QGS. The CDR3 length is 15 residues.

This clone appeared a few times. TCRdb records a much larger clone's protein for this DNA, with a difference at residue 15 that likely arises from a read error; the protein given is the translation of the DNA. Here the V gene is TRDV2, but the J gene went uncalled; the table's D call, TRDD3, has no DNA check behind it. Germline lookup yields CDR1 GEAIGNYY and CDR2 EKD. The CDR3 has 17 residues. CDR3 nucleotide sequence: TGTGCCTGTGACCGATTGCAGGATAAGGTCCGCACCGATAAACCCATCTTT. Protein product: CACDRLQDKVRTDKPIF.